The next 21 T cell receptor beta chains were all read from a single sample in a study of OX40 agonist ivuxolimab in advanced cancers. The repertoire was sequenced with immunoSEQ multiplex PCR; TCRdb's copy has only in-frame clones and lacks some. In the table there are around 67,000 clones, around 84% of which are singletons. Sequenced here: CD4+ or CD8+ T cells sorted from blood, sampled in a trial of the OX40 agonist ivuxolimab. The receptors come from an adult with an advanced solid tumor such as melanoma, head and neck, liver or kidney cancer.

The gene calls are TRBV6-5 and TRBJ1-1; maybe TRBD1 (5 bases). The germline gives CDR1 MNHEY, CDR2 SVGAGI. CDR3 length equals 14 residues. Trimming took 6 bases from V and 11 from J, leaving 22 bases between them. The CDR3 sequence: CASSPPHPQGGAFF. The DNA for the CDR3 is TGTGCCAGCAGCCCTCCTCATCCTCAGGGCGGCGCTTTCTTT.

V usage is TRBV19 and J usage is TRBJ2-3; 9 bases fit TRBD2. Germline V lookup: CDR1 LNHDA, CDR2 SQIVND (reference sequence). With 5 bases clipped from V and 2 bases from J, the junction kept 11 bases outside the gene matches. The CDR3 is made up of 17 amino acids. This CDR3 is CASSSRASGDLTDTQYF. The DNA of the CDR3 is TGTGCCAGTAGTTCCCGGGCTAGCGGGGACCTCACAGATACGCAGTATTTT.

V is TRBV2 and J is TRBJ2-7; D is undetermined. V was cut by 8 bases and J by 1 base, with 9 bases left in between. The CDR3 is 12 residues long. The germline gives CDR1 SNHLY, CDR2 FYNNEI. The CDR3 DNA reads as TGTGCCAGCCGCCCTAAATCCTACGAGCAGTACTTC. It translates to CASRPKSYEQYF.

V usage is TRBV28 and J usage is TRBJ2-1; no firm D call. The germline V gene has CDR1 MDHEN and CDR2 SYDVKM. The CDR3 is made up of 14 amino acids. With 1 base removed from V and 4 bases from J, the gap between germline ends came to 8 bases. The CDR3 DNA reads TGTGCCAGCAGTTTATTTAACGGATACAATGAGCAGTTCTTC. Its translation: CASSLFNGYNEQFF.

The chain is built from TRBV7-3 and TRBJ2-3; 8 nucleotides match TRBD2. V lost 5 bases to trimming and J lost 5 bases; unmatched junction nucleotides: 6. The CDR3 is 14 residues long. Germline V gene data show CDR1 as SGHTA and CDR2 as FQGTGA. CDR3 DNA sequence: TGTGCCAGCAGCCCGGGGGGGCCTCAAGATACGCAGTATTTT. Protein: CASSPGGPQDTQYF.

In nucleotides, the CDR3 is TGTGCCAGCTCACCCACCCTGGGAGATACGCAGTATTTT. Translation: CASSPTLGDTQYF. The J gene is TRBJ2-3, the V gene TRBV18; D remains ambiguous. This CDR3 contains 13 residues. Trimming cost V 3 bases and J 5 bases, with 9 bases left between them. CDR1 and CDR2 from the germline V gene are KGHSH and LQKENI.

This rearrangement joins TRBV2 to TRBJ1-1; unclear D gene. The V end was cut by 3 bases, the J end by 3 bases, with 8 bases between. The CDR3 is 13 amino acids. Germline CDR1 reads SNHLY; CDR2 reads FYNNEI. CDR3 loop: CASSDWVDTEAFF. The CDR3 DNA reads TGTGCCAGCAGTGATTGGGTGGACACTGAAGCTTTCTTT.

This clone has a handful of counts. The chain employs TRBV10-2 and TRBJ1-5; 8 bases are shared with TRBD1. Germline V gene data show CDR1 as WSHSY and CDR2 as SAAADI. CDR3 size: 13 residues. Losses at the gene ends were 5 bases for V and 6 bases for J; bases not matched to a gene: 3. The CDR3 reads CASSLGQAQPQHF. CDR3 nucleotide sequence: TGCGCCAGCAGTTTGGGACAGGCTCAGCCCCAGCATTTT.

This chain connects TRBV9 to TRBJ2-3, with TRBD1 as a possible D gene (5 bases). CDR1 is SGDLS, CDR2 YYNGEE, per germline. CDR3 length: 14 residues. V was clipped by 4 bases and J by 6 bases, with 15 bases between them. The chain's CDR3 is CASSPRFRADTQYF. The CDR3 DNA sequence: TGTGCCAGCAGCCCCCGTTTCAGGGCGGATACGCAGTATTTT.

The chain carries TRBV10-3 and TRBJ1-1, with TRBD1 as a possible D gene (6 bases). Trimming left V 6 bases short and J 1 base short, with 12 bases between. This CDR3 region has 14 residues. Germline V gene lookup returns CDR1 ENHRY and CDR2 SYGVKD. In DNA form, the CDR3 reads TGTGCCATCAGCCCCGGACAGCCGAACACTGAAGCTTTCTTT. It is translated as CAISPGQPNTEAFF.

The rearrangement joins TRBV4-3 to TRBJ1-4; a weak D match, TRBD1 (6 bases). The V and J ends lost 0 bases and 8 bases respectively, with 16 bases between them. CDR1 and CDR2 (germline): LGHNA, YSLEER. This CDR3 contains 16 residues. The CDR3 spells CASSQEVLQGGEKLFF. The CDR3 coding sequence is TGCGCCAGCAGCCAAGAGGTTTTACAGGGAGGCGAAAAACTGTTTTTT.

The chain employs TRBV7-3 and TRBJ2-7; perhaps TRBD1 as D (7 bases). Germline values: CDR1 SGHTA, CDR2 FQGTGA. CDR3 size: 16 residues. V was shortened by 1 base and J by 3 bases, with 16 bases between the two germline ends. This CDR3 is CASSLNTTGEDYEQYF. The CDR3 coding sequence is TGTGCCAGCAGCTTAAATACCACAGGGGAGGACTACGAGCAGTACTTC.

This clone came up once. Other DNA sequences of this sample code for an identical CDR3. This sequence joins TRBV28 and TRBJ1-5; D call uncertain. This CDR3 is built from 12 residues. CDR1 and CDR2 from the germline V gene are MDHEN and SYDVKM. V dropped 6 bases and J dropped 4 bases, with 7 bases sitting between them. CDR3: CASSPRNQPQHF. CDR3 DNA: TGTGCCAGCAGCCCACGGAATCAGCCCCAGCATTTT.

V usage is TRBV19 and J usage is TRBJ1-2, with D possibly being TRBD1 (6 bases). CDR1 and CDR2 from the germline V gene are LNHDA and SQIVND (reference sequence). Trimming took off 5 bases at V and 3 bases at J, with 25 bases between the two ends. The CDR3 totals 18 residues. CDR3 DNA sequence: TGTGCCAGTAGTCCCTTTCGGGGGCGCGCCACCGCTGACTATGGCTACACCTTC. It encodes CASSPFRGRATADYGYTF.

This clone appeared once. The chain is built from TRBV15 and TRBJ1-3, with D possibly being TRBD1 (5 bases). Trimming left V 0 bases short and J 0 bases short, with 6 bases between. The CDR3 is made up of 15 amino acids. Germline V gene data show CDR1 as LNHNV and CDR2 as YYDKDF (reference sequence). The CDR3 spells CATSRDRASGNTIYF. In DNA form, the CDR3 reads TGTGCCACCAGCAGAGACAGGGCCTCTGGAAACACCATATATTTT.

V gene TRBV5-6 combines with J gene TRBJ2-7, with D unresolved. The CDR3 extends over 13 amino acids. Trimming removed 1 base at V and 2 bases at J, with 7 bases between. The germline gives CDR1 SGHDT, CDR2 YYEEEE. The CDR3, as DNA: TGTGCCAGCAGCTTGTATAGGGCCTACGAGCAGTACTTC. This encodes CASSLYRAYEQYF.

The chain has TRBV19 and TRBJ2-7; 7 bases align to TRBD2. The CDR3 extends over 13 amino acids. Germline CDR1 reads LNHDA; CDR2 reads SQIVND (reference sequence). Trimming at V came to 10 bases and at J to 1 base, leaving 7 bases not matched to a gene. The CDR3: CATSTSSSYEQYF. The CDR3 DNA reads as TGTGCCACCTCGACTAGCTCTTCCTACGAGCAGTACTTC.

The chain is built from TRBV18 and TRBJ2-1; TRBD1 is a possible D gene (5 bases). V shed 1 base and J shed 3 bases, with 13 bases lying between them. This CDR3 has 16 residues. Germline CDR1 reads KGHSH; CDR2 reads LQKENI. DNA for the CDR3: TGTGCCAGCTCACCACGGCAGCGCCAGGGCTACAATGAGCAGTTCTTC. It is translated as CASSPRQRQGYNEQFF.

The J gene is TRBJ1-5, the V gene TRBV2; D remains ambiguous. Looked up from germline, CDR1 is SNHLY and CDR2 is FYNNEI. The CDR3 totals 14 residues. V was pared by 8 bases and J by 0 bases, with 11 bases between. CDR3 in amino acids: CASSKEYSNQPQHF. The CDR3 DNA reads TGTGCCAGCTCGAAGGAATATAGCAATCAGCCCCAGCATTTT.

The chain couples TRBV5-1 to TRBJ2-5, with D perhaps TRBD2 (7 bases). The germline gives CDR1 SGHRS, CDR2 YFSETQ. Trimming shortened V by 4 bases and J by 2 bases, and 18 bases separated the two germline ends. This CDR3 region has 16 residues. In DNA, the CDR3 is TGCGCCAGCAGCCCGTTGGGGAGGGGGACGCAAGAGACCCAGTACTTC. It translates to CASSPLGRGTQETQYF.

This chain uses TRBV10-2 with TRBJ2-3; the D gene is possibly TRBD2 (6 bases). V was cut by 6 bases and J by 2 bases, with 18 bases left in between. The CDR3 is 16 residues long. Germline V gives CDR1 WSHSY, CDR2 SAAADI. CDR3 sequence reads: CASREFSGLITDTQYF. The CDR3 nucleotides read TGCGCCAGCAGGGAATTTAGCGGCTTAATCACAGATACGCAGTATTTT.